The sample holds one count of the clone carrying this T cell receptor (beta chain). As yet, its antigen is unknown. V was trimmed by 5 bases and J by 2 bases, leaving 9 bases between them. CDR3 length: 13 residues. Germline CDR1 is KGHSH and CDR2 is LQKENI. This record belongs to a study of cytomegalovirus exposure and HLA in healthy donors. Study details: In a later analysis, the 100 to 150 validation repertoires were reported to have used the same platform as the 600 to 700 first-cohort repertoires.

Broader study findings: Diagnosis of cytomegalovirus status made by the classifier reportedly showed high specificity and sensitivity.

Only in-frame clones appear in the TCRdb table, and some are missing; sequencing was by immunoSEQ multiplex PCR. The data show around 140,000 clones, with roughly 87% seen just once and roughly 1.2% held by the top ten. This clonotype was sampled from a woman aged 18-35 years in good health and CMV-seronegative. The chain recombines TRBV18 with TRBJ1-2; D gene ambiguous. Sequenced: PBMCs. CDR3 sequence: CASSSLVNYGYTF. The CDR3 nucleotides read TGTGCCAGCTCAAGCTTGGTAAACTATGGCTACACCTTC.